This T cell receptor (beta chain) was recorded in a study of blood T cell repertoires in COVID-19 (dated by TCRdb to the early 2020s). A note on the overall study: Samples covering the acute and convalescent phases of COVID-19 were provided by collaborators in the United States, Italy and Spain. The prospective study material was composed of cDNA or gDNA derived from T cells, B-cell-depleted T cells, or PBMCs. The dataset comprised deeply sampled blood TCRbeta repertoires from subjects exposed to, actively infected with, or recovered from COVID-19. The repertoires were released in a freely available public database intended as a resource for research on the immune response to SARS-CoV-2. Samples were obtained from the ongoing ImmuneRACE study (first 160 participants) and from over a thousand subjects provided by 6 global collaborators. A de-identified subject ID, COVID-19 status, age in years and sex were almost always included in the sample metadata. HLA class I and class II types, where available, came from metadata supplied by the sample provider rather than from assay-based typing. Findings and caveats that apply to the study as a whole: The quantity of clinical and demographic metadata differed by source and by participant and was supplied without curation.

Of note for this clone: The antigen this receptor binds is unknown. No qualities accompany the bases; no much larger clone lies one base away.

V is reduced by 0 bases and J by 8 bases, leaving a spacing of 17 bases between them. The germline V gene (reference sequence) yields LNHNV for CDR1 and YYDKDF for CDR2. The CDR3 spans 16 residues, from the cysteine through the phenylalanine. Only the CDR3 DNA stays, 48 bases, in frame from base 1. TCRbeta CDR3 regions were amplified from genomic DNA by means of the immunoSEQ Assay, a bias-controlled multiplex PCR. Per the source publication's procedure: Within the assay, amplification of reference gene primers was used to estimate how many nucleated cells each sample contained. Sequence reads were collapsed and filtered to measure the absolute abundance of every unique TCRbeta CDR3 rearrangement. For each sample, productive Simpson clonality was calculated as the square root of Simpson's diversity index over productive rearrangements. TCRdb took this table from immuneACCESS and kept in-frame rearrangements with V and J called. Such tables lack part of the clones; where checked against another copy, unresolved V genes explain under half of the gap, and the rest is unexplained. Clonal size and the V and J genes are those of that table, whereas D and trimming came from the DNA. The sample has 270,000 or so clones on record, about 85% of them singletons. The ten largest clonotypes hold approximately 6.6% of the sample.

In the prospective study, participants were roughly 18 to 90 years old, resided in fewer than 25 geographic areas of the United States, and were enrolled through a virtual design. In the prospective study, participants were assigned to cohorts based on the clinical history participants reported in a screening survey and a study questionnaire. A participant counted as exposed if, within 2 weeks of entering the study, that participant had been in contact with someone who had a PCR-confirmed or clinician-diagnosed COVID-19 case. Mobile phlebotomists in the prospective study collected whole blood, serum and a nasopharyngeal or oropharyngeal swab from every participant. Additional blood draws and questionnaires over an approximately two-month period could optionally be provided by prospective study participants. Before DNA extraction, blood samples from the prospective study were shipped at room temperature or frozen.

The specimen was PBMCs or T cells enriched from blood (not recorded which). This clonotype was sampled from a woman between 45 and 65 years old who had been exposed to COVID-19. The sequence joins TRBV15 to TRBJ2-1, with TRBD2 as a weak D call on 7 bases. The nucleotides read TGTGCCACCAGCAGAGAATACGGTGGGGGGGCCGATGAGCAGTTCTTC. Its translation reads: CATSREYGGGADEQFF.